This T cell receptor beta chain was captured in a study of siplizumab effects on memory and regulatory T cells. Generated by immunoSEQ multiplex PCR, the TCRdb table keeps only in-frame clones and is missing some. The sample holds 90,000 to 150,000 clones, over 85% seen once. The TCR sequence derives from a human donor in good health. The sample was non-Treg CD4+ T cells sorted from blood.

The CDR3, as DNA: TGTGCCAGCAGCTCTGGACAGAACGCTCCCTACAATGAGCAGTTCTTC. It is translated as CASSSGQNAPYNEQFF. The chain has TRBV5-5 and TRBJ2-1; the D gene is possibly TRBD1 (6 bases). From germline, CDR1 is SGHKS and CDR2 YYEKEE (reference sequence). The germline V and J ends were trimmed by 3 bases and 2 bases, with 15 bases remaining between them. The CDR3 runs to 16 residues.